These 28 T cell receptor beta chains originate from one sample sequenced in a study of cytomegalovirus exposure and HLA in healthy donors. It was with 60 Vbeta and 13 Jbeta primers that the PCR ran. Measured with immunoSEQ multiplex PCR; TCRdb has only the in-frame clones, and not every one. The repertoire consists of 220,000 or so clones, with 60% to 80% occurring once and the leading ten covering approximately 1.9%. The sample consisted of PBMCs. Receptors originate from a woman under 40 in good health and CMV-seronegative.

The chain is built from TRBV19 and TRBJ1-1, with 7 bases that match TRBD1. The V segment lost 6 bases and the J segment 3 bases; nucleotides outside the gene matches: 16. The CDR3 contains 17 residues. Looked up from germline, CDR1 is LNHDA and CDR2 is SQIVND (reference sequence). In DNA, the CDR3 is TGTGCCAGTAGCGGGACAGCGGTTAGGTCATCGGACACTGAAGCTTTCTTT. It translates to CASSGTAVRSSDTEAFF.

The chain has TRBV13 and TRBJ1-2; 7 bases agree with TRBD1. V lost 0 bases, J lost 5 bases, and 9 bases stayed unmatched. The CDR3 sequence is 16 residues long. CDR1 and CDR2 (germline): PRHDT, FYEKMQ (reference sequence). The CDR3 loop is CASSLGEKGATYGYTF. The CDR3 DNA is TGTGCCAGCAGCTTAGGCGAGAAGGGGGCGACGTATGGCTACACCTTC.

The genes are TRBV5-6 and TRBJ2-2; possibly TRBD2 for D (5 bases). This CDR3 is 14 amino acids long. Deletions cut 8 bases from V and 5 bases from J, with 16 bases between. Germline lookup yields CDR1 SGHDT and CDR2 YYEEEE. CDR3 loop: CASRRSGLTGELFF. DNA of the CDR3: TGTGCCAGTAGAAGGTCGGGGTTGACCGGGGAGCTGTTTTTT.

This chain connects TRBV18 to TRBJ2-3, with D possibly being TRBD2 (5 bases). CDR3 length equals 17 residues. Trimming took off 2 bases at V and 0 bases at J, with 15 bases between the two ends. The V gene's germline CDR1 is KGHSH and CDR2 LQKENI. CDR3 sequence (DNA): TGTGCCAGCTCACCAAACCCAGCGGTGGAAAGCACAGATACGCAGTATTTT. This codes for CASSPNPAVESTDTQYF.

The chain recombines TRBV21-1 with TRBJ2-7; the table assigns TRBD1, which was not confirmed against the DNA. TRBV21-1 is termed a pseudogene. The CDR3 is 17 amino acids. The CDR3 sequence: CASSFRTGKALINEQYF. The CDR3, as DNA: TGTGCCAGCAGCTTTCGGACAGGGAAGGCTCTGATTAACGAGCAGTACTTC.

The table lists this clone with a count of one. The rearrangement uses TRBV4-2 and TRBJ2-2, with 8 bases identical to TRBD2. The junction had 6 bases not matched to a gene; V was cut back by 0 bases and J by 3 bases. The CDR3 sequence is 17 residues long. Germline V gene lookup returns CDR1 LGHNA and CDR2 YNFKEQ. The CDR3 loop reads CASSQDPGGRDTGELFF. The DNA of the CDR3 is TGTGCCAGCAGCCAAGATCCGGGGGGGAGAGACACCGGGGAGCTGTTTTTT.

The CDR3 spells CASKYGWSSYEQYF. Here the CDR3 DNA reads TGTGCCAGCAAATACGGCTGGAGCTCCTACGAGCAGTACTTC. The chain has TRBV6-1 and TRBJ2-7; D remains unclear. The germline V and J ends were trimmed by 7 bases and 0 bases, with 13 bases remaining between them. The CDR3 extends over 14 amino acids. Looked up from germline, CDR1 is MNHNS and CDR2 is SASEGT.

This sequence joins TRBV4-1 and TRBJ2-1; 10 bases fit TRBD2. Germline loops: CDR1 MGHRA, CDR2 YSYEKL. The V and J ends lost 4 bases and 7 bases, in that order; junction bases with no gene match: 13. The CDR3 loop spans 17 amino acids. The chain's CDR3 is CASSPRGSGGSDNEQFF. In DNA, the CDR3 is TGCGCCAGCAGCCCCCGGGGTAGCGGGGGGTCGGATAATGAGCAGTTCTTC.

The chain has TRBV21-1 and TRBJ1-5; the tabulated D call, TRBD1, remains unverified against the DNA. TRBV21-1 represents a pseudogene. The CDR3 length is 13 residues. The CDR3 DNA is TGTGCCGGGATTGGACAGGGATTACGGCCCCAGCATTTT. It encodes CAGIGQGLRPQHF.

This clone was recorded only once. The chain links TRBV27 to TRBJ1-3, with 7 bases identical to TRBD1. The length of the CDR3 is 15 residues. Germline trimming cut 4 bases from V and 7 bases from J; bases unmatched to any gene: 10. Germline V gives CDR1 MNHEY, CDR2 SMNVEV (reference sequence). DNA for the CDR3: TGTGCCAGCAGTTCGCTTAAGGGGGCATATAACACCATATATTTT. Its protein is CASSSLKGAYNTIYF.

This clone was counted once. The V and J genes are TRBV5-4 and TRBJ2-2; 15 nucleotides agree with TRBD2. CDR1 SGHNT and CDR2 YYREEE come from the germline V gene (reference sequence). The CDR3 consists of 15 residues. V dropped 4 bases and J dropped 6; count of bases not matched to a gene: 1. DNA of the CDR3: TGTGCCAGCAGCCGGACTAGCGGGGGGGCCGGGGAGCTGTTTTTT. The encoded protein is CASSRTSGGAGELFF.

The table lists this clone with a few counts. The V and J genes are TRBV6-5 and TRBJ1-2; D gene ambiguous. Deletions cut 11 bases from V and 0 bases from J, with 10 bases between. Germline-derived CDR1 and CDR2 are MNHEY and SVGAGI. The CDR3 covers 12 residues. CDR3 loop: CALGEANYGYTF. The CDR3 DNA follows: TGTGCCTTAGGCGAGGCTAACTATGGCTACACCTTC.

The chain couples TRBV10-1 to TRBJ2-1; a possible D gene is TRBD1 (6 bases). V lost 6 bases and J lost 7, with 13 bases in between. CDR3 length: 13 amino acids. The germline V gene encodes CDR1 WNHNN and CDR2 SYGVQD (reference sequence). This CDR3 reads CASSIQGWNEQFF. The CDR3, as DNA: TGCGCCAGCAGCATACAGGGTTGGAATGAGCAGTTCTTC.

V usage is TRBV7-9 and J usage is TRBJ1-1; TRBD1 agrees at 7 bases. Trimming at V came to 1 base and at J to 5 bases, leaving 7 bases not matched to a gene. Germline CDR1 reads SEHNR; CDR2 reads FQNEAQ (reference sequence). This CDR3 contains 15 residues. Here the CDR3 DNA reads TGTGCCAGCAGCTTAGGACAGGGCCGAAAGACTGAAGCTTTCTTT. Residues: CASSLGQGRKTEAFF.

This clone was seen just once. This chain links TRBV9 with TRBJ2-1; D is unresolved. Deletions cut 4 bases from V and 5 bases from J, with 10 bases between. Per the germline V gene, CDR1 is SGDLS and CDR2 is YYNGEE. CDR3 length: 13 amino acids. Here the CDR3 DNA reads TGTGCCAGCAGCACCGTCCGCGACAATGAGCAGTTCTTC. Its protein is CASSTVRDNEQFF.

This clone was found a few times. This chain joins TRBV6-5 and TRBJ1-3, with D possibly TRBD1 on 6 matching bases. This CDR3 comprises 14 residues. Trimming removed 6 bases from V and 4 bases from J, with 13 bases in between. CDR1 is MNHEY, CDR2 SVGAGI, per germline. Written as DNA, the CDR3 is TGTGCCAGCAGGGGAGACAGGCTCGGAAACACCATATATTTT. This encodes CASRGDRLGNTIYF.

This sequence joins TRBV30 and TRBJ2-7; D is undetermined. Germline lookup yields CDR1 GTSNPN and CDR2 SVGIG (reference sequence). V shed 3 bases and J shed 1 base, with 13 bases lying between them. CDR3 length: 14 amino acids. The CDR3 DNA sequence: TGTGCCTGGAGGTGGAAAGCGATGTCCTACGAGCAGTACTTC. Translating it yields CAWRWKAMSYEQYF.

The chain has TRBV7-6 and TRBJ2-7; D is uncertain. Trimming took off 5 bases at V and 5 bases at J, with 13 bases between the two ends. The germline CDR1 and CDR2 sequences are SGHVS and FNYEAQ. The CDR3 has 13 residues. CDR3 DNA sequence: TGTGCCAGCAGCCCACCCGGAGAAAACGAGCAGTACTTC. Its protein product is CASSPPGENEQYF.

This clone was seen a single time. The rearrangement joins TRBV19 to TRBJ1-3; no firm D call. This CDR3 is built from 15 residues. Between the trimmed V and J ends, which lost 0 bases and 3 bases, there was a span of 9 bases. The V gene's germline CDR1 is LNHDA and CDR2 SQIVND (reference sequence). This CDR3 is CASSIEAGLGNTIYF. The CDR3 nucleotides are TGTGCCAGTAGTATAGAGGCTGGGCTTGGAAACACCATATATTTT.

V is TRBV7-9 and J is TRBJ1-5; unclear D gene. The V end lost 2 bases, the J end lost 2 bases, and 10 bases lay between the germline ends. Germline V lookup: CDR1 SEHNR, CDR2 FQNEAQ (reference sequence). The CDR3 is 15 residues long. CDR3 sequence (DNA): TGTGCCAGCAGCTTAAGCCGGGATGGCAATCAGCCCCAGCATTTT. Residues: CASSLSRDGNQPQHF.

The chain carries TRBV27 and TRBJ2-1; D remains unclear. This CDR3 is 14 amino acids long. The V end was cut by 5 bases, the J end by 6 bases, with 14 bases between. Per germline, CDR1 MNHEY and CDR2 SMNVEV (reference sequence). The CDR3 DNA reads as TGTGCCAGCAGTCCTCGACGACTCACCAATGAGCAGTTCTTC. As protein: CASSPRRLTNEQFF.

The rearrangement links TRBV30 to TRBJ2-7; TRBD1 agrees at 8 bases. Germline V gene data show CDR1 as GTSNPN and CDR2 as SVGIG (reference sequence). This CDR3 is built from 14 residues. V lost 1 base to trimming and J lost 6 bases; unmatched junction nucleotides: 8. The CDR3: CAWSGHRGSGEQYF. CDR3 DNA: TGTGCCTGGAGTGGTCACAGGGGGTCCGGCGAGCAGTACTTC.

The CDR3 DNA reads TGTGCCCTCCGACTAGCGGGGGGTTGGGAGACCCAGTACTTC. Protein: CALRLAGGWETQYF. The genes are TRBV30 and TRBJ2-5, with TRBD2 matching 13 bases. With V trimmed by 8 bases and J by 5 bases, 8 bases remained unmatched. The CDR3 contains 14 residues. The V gene's germline CDR1 is GTSNPN and CDR2 SVGIG (reference sequence).

In this sample, this clone turned up once. This rearrangement joins TRBV7-9 to TRBJ2-5; 8 nucleotides align to TRBD1. The junction had 5 bases not matched to a gene; V was cut back by 5 bases and J by 0 bases. Germline V lookup: CDR1 SEHNR, CDR2 FQNEAQ (reference sequence). The CDR3 spans 15 residues. The CDR3 loop is CASSPGDRYQETQYF. In DNA form, the CDR3 reads TGTGCCAGCAGCCCCGGGGACAGGTACCAAGAGACCCAGTACTTC.

The V call is TRBV27, the J call TRBJ2-3; 7 nucleotides agree with TRBD1. Trimming removed 2 bases from V and 2 bases from J; junction bases left unmatched: 4. Germline V gene data show CDR1 as MNHEY and CDR2 as SMNVEV (reference sequence). This CDR3 contains 15 residues. The CDR3 loop is CASSLADRNTDTQYF. DNA of the CDR3: TGTGCCAGCAGTTTAGCGGACAGGAACACAGATACGCAGTATTTT.

The chain is built from TRBV5-1 and TRBJ1-1; 8 bases line up with TRBD1. The CDR3 length is 15 residues. Per germline, CDR1 SGHRS and CDR2 YFSETQ. V gave up 4 bases and J gave up 1 base; unmatched junction bases: 6. The CDR3 region has the DNA TGCGCCAGCAGCAAGGACAGGGCACGGAACACTGAAGCTTTCTTT. It encodes CASSKDRARNTEAFF.

The CDR3 is CSVDVSLTGELFF. The CDR3 DNA follows: TGCAGCGTTGATGTTTCCTTAACCGGGGAGCTGTTTTTT. The chain couples TRBV29-1 to TRBJ2-2, with D unclear. The length of the CDR3 is 13 residues. CDR1 is SQVTM and CDR2 is ANQGSEA in the germline V gene. With 3 bases removed from V and 5 bases from J, the gap between germline ends came to 10 bases.

The chain combines TRBV2 with TRBJ1-2; TRBD1 agrees at 9 bases. Germline V gene lookup returns CDR1 SNHLY and CDR2 FYNNEI. This CDR3 contains 16 residues. With 6 bases clipped from V and 4 bases from J, the junction kept 12 bases outside the gene matches. CDR3 bases: TGTGCCAGCAGGAAAACAAACAGGGGGCTGAGCTATGGCTACACCTTC. It specifies CASRKTNRGLSYGYTF. The full variable domain, rest sourced from reference TRBV2 and TRBJ1-2, is EPEVTQTPSHQVTQMGQEVILRCVPISNHLYFYWYRQILGQKVEFLVSFYNNEISEKSEIFDDQFSVERPDGSNFTLKIRSTKLEDSAMYFCASRKTNRGLSYGYTFGSGTRLTVV.